These 13 T cell receptor beta chains came from one sample sequenced in a study of blood T cell repertoires in COVID-19. The data were produced by immunoSEQ multiplex PCR, yet TCRdb's version contains in-frame clones alone and is incomplete. The sample has 150,000 to 200,000 clones, roughly 85% seen once; the top ten hold around 24%. The material sequenced was peripheral blood. Source of these receptors: a woman in her sixties or seventies with acute or convalescent COVID-19.

The chain couples TRBV15 to TRBJ2-1, with 14 bases identical to TRBD2. The CDR3 contains 16 residues. Germline assignment: CDR1 LNHNV and CDR2 YYDKDF (reference sequence). The junction had 3 bases not matched to a gene; V was cut back by 2 bases and J by 6 bases. The CDR3 sequence is CATSRWGTSGSNEQFF. In nucleotides, the CDR3 is TGTGCCACCAGCAGATGGGGGACTAGCGGGAGCAATGAGCAGTTCTTC.

This chain connects TRBV6-6 to TRBJ1-2; TRBD1 matches 8 bases. This CDR3 contains 15 residues. V dropped 7 bases and J dropped 2; count of bases not matched to a gene: 9. Germline assignment: CDR1 MNHNY and CDR2 SVGAGI (reference sequence). DNA of the CDR3: TGTGCCAGCATCGACAGGGGCCAGCAGAACTATGGCTACACCTTC. Encoded protein: CASIDRGQQNYGYTF.

The V call is TRBV19, the J call TRBJ1-5; D is undetermined. CDR3 length equals 14 residues. V was pared by 3 bases and J by 3 bases, with 9 bases between. Germline values: CDR1 LNHDA, CDR2 SQIVND (reference sequence). The CDR3 sequence: CASSMGGHNQPQHF. CDR3 DNA: TGTGCCAGTAGTATGGGAGGCCACAATCAGCCCCAGCATTTT.

J is TRBJ1-6 and V is TRBV2, with 7 bases that match TRBD1. The CDR3 is 14 amino acids. V shed 5 bases, J shed 9 bases, and the junction held 7 bases outside the gene matches. Germline V lookup: CDR1 SNHLY, CDR2 FYNNEI. The CDR3 DNA is TGTGCCAGCAGTTTAGACAGGGATGGTTCACCCCTCCACTTT. Protein: CASSLDRDGSPLHF.

The gene calls are TRBV19 and TRBJ1-3; 8 bases are a match to TRBD1. With 5 bases clipped from V and 0 bases from J, the junction kept 3 bases outside the gene matches. CDR3 length equals 15 residues. The germline V gene encodes CDR1 LNHDA and CDR2 SQIVND (reference sequence). DNA of the CDR3: TGTGCCAGTAGTGACAGGGGCCCCTCTGGAAACACCATATATTTT. Translated: CASSDRGPSGNTIYF.

The gene calls are TRBV7-6 and TRBJ2-7; D gene ambiguous. Deletions cut 0 bases from V and 2 bases from J, with 8 bases between. Germline V CDR1 and CDR2: SGHVS, FNYEAQ. The CDR3 covers 14 residues. The DNA for the CDR3 is TGTGCCAGCAGCTTAGCGGTGGGCCCCTACGAGCAGTACTTC. Translation gives CASSLAVGPYEQYF.

This chain links TRBV4-2 with TRBJ2-1; D uncertain. CDR1 is LGHNA and CDR2 is YNFKEQ in the germline V gene. V was cut by 0 bases and J by 4 bases, with 16 bases left in between. The CDR3 has 17 residues. The CDR3 loop is CASSQDYPQTVYNEQFF. CDR3 in DNA: TGTGCCAGCAGCCAAGATTATCCACAGACCGTTTACAATGAGCAGTTCTTC.

The chain employs TRBV29-1 and TRBJ1-1; D is unresolved. The CDR3 has 13 residues. V lost 4 bases and J lost 4, with 13 bases in between. CDR1 SQVTM and CDR2 ANQGSEA come from the germline V gene. CDR3 sequence: CSVVKSSLTEAFF. The CDR3 region has the DNA TGCAGCGTTGTGAAATCTAGTCTCACTGAAGCTTTCTTT.

V usage is TRBV5-1 and J usage is TRBJ2-3; 12 bases match TRBD2. Looked up from germline, CDR1 is SGHRS and CDR2 is YFSETQ. J was trimmed by 3 bases and V by 5 bases; bases with no gene match: 4. The CDR3 length is 15 residues. The CDR3 protein is CASSPGLAGTDTQYF. The DNA for the CDR3 is TGCGCCAGCAGTCCTGGACTAGCGGGAACAGATACGCAGTATTTT. Drawing the rest from reference TRBV5-1 and TRBJ2-3, the complete variable domain is KAGVTQTPRYLIKTRGQQVTLSCSPISGHRSVSWYQQTPGQGLQFLFEYFSETQRNKGNFPGRFSGRQFSNSRSEMNVSTLELGDSALYLCASSPGLAGTDTQYFGPGTRLTVL.

V and J are TRBV3-1 (or the pseudogene TRBV3-2) and TRBJ2-6, with a tentative D call TRBD2 (5 bases). CDR1 LGHDT and CDR2 YNNKEL come from the germline V gene (reference sequence). The CDR3 has 17 amino acids. Trimming stripped 3 bases from V and 4 bases from J, with 16 bases between. The DNA of the CDR3 is TGTGCCAGCAGCCAGTCGGGCAGTCTAGCCGGGGCCAACGTCCTGACTTTC. As protein: CASSQSGSLAGANVLTF.

This clone occurred a few times. The chain combines TRBV19 with TRBJ2-3, with 8 bases identical to TRBD2. Per the germline V gene, CDR1 is LNHDA and CDR2 is SQIVND (reference sequence). The V gene end was trimmed by 4 bases and the J gene end by 5 bases; junction bases not matched to a gene: 5. The CDR3 is 14 amino acids. The CDR3 sequence: CASSTAGDGDTQYF. In DNA form, the CDR3 reads TGTGCCAGTAGTACAGCGGGAGATGGAGATACGCAGTATTTT.

The J gene is TRBJ1-2, the V gene TRBV5-1; 7 nucleotides line up with TRBD1. Germline V lookup: CDR1 SGHRS, CDR2 YFSETQ. V shed 0 bases and J 5 bases; nucleotides not matched to a gene: 4. The CDR3 contains 14 residues. Here the CDR3 DNA reads TGCGCCAGCAGCTTGGATGGCAGGGGGTATGGCTACACCTTC. Protein sequence: CASSLDGRGYGYTF.

The V gene is TRBV5-1, the J gene TRBJ2-7; 11 bases are shared with TRBD2. This CDR3 comprises 16 residues. Germline assignment: CDR1 SGHRS and CDR2 YFSETQ. The V gene end was trimmed by 2 bases and the J gene end by 7 bases; junction bases not matched to a gene: 11. DNA for the CDR3: TGCGCCAGCAGCTTTAGCGGGAGGGCTACTCGGCGTGAGCAGTACTTC. It is translated as CASSFSGRATRREQYF.